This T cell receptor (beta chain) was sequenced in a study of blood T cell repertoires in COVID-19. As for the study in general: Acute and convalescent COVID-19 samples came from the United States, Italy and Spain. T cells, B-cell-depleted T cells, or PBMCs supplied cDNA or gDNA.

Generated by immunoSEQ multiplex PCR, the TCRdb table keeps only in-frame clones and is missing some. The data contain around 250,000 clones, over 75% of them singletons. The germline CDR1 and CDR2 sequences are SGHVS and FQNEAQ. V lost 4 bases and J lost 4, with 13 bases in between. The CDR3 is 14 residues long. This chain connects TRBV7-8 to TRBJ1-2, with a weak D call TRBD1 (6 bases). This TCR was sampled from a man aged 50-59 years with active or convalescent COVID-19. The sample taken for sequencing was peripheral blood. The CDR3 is CASSSPGGGYGYTF. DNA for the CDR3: TGTGCCAGCAGCTCCCCGGGAGGGGGCTATGGCTACACCTTC. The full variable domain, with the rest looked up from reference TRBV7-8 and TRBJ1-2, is GAGVSQSPRYKVAKRGQDVALRCDPISGHVSLFWYQQALGQGPEFLTYFQNEAQLDKSGLPSDRFFAERPEGSVSTLKIQRTQQEDSAVYLCASSSPGGGYGYTFGSGTRLTVV.